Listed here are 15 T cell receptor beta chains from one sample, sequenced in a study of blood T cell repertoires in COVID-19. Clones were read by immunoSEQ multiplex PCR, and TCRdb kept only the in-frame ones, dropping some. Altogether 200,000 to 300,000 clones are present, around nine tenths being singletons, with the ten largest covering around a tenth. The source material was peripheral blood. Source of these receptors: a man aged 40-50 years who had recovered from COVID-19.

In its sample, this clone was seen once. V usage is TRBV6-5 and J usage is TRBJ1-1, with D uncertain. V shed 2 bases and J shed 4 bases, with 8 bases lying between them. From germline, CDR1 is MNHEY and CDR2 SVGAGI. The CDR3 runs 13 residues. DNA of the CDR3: TGTGCCAGCAGTTACACCGCGTCCACTGAAGCTTTCTTT. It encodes CASSYTASTEAFF.

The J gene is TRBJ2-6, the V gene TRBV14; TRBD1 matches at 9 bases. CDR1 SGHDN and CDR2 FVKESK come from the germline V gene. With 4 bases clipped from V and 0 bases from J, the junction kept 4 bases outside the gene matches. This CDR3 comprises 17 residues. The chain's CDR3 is CASSLRTGASGANVLTF. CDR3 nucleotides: TGTGCCAGCAGCCTTAGGACAGGGGCCTCTGGGGCCAACGTCCTGACTTTC. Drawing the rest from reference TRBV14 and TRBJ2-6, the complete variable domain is EAGVTQFPSHSVIEKGQTVTLRCDPISGHDNLYWYRRVMGKEIKFLLHFVKESKQDESGMPNNRFLAERTGGTYSTLKVQPAELEDSGVYFCASSLRTGASGANVLTFGAGSRLTVL.

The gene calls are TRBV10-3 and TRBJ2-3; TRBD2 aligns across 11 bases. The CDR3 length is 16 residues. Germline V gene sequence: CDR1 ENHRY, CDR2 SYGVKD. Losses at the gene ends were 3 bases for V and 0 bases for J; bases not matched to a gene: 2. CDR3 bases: TGTGCCATCAGTGACCTAGCGGGGGGTAGCACAGATACGCAGTATTTT. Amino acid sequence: CAISDLAGGSTDTQYF.

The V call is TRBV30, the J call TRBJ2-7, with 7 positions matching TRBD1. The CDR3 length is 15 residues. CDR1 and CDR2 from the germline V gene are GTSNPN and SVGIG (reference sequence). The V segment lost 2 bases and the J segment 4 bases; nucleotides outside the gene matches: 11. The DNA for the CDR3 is TGTGCCTGGAGTCCCCCGGACAGGTTGAAATACGAGCAGTACTTC. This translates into CAWSPPDRLKYEQYF.

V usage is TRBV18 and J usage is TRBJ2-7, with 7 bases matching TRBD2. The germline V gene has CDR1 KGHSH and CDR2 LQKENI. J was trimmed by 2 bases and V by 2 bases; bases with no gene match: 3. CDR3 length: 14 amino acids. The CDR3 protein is CASSPGGGPYEQYF. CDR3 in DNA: TGTGCCAGCTCACCAGGCGGGGGACCCTACGAGCAGTACTTC.

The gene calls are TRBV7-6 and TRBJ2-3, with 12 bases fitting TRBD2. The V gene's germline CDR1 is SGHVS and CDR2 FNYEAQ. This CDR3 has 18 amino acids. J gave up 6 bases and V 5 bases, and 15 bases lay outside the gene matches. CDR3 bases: TGTGCCAGCAGCCCTCCGGAGTCTAGCGGGAGGGCCAAGGATACGCAGTATTTT. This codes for CASSPPESSGRAKDTQYF.

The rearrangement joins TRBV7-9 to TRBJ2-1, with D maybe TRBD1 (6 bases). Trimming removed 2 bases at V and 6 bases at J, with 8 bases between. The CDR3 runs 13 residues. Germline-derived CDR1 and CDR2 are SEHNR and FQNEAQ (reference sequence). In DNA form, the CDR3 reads TGTGCCAGCAGCTTATCAGGGGTCAATGAGCAGTTCTTC. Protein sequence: CASSLSGVNEQFF.

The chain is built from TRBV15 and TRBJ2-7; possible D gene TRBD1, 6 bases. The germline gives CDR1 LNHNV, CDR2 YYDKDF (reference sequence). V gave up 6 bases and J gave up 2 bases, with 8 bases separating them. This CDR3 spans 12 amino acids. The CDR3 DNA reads TGTGCCACCAGGCAGGGGCCCTACGAGCAGTACTTC. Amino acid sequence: CATRQGPYEQYF.

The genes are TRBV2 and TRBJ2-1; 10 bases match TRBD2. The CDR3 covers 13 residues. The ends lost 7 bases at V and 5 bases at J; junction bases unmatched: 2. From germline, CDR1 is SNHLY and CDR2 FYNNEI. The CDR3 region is CASNSGRDNEQFF. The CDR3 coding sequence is TGTGCCAGCAACAGCGGGAGGGACAATGAGCAGTTCTTC.

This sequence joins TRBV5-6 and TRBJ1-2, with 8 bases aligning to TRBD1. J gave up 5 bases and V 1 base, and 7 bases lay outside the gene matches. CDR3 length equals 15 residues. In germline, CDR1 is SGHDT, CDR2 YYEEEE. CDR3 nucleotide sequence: TGTGCCAGCAGCTTGCAGACAGGGGTTAGTTATGGCTACACCTTC. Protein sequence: CASSLQTGVSYGYTF.

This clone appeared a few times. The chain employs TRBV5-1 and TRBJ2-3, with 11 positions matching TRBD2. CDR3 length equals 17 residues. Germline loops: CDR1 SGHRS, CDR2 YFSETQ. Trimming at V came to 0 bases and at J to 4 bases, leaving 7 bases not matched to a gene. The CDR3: CASSLAGPSGGSDTQYF. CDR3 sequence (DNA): TGCGCCAGCAGCTTGGCCGGGCCTAGCGGGGGGTCAGATACGCAGTATTTT.

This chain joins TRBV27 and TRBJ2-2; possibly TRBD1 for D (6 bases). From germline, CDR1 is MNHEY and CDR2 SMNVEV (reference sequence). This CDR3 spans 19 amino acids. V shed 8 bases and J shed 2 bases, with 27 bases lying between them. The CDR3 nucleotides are TGTGCCAGCCGGACCTTGGGGACAAACCCACAACGTAACACCGGGGAGCTGTTTTTT. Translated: CASRTLGTNPQRNTGELFF.

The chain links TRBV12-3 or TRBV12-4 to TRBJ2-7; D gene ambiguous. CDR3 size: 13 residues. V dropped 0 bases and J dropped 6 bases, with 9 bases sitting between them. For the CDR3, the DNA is TGTGCCAGCAGTTTAGCGCTGGGCCGCGAGCAGTACTTC. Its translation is CASSLALGREQYF.

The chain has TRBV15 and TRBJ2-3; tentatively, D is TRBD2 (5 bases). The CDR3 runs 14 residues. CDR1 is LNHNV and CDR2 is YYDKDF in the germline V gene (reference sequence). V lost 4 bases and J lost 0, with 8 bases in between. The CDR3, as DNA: TGTGCCACCAGCATTGAGGGAAGCACAGATACGCAGTATTTT. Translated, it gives CATSIEGSTDTQYF.

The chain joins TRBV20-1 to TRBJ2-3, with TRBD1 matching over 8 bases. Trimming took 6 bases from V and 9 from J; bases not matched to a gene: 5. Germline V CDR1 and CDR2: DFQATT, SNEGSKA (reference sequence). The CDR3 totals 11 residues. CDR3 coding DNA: TGCAGTGCCCAGGACAGGGCCACGCAGTATTTT. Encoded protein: CSAQDRATQYF.